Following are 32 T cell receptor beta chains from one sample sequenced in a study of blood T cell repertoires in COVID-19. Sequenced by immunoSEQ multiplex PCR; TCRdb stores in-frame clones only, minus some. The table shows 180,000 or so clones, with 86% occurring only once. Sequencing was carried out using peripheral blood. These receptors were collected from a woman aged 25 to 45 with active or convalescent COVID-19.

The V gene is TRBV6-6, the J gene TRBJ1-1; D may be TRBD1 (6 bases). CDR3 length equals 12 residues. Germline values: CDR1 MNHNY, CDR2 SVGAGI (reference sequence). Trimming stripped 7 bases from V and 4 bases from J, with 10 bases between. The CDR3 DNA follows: TGTGCCAGCATCATAGGGGGCACTGAAGCTTTCTTT. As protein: CASIIGGTEAFF.

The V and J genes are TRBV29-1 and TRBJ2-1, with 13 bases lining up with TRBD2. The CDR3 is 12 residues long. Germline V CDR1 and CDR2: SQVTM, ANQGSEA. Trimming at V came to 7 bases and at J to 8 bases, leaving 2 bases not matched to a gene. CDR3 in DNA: TGCAGCGGGACTAGCGGGAGCTATGAGCAGTTCTTC. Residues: CSGTSGSYEQFF.

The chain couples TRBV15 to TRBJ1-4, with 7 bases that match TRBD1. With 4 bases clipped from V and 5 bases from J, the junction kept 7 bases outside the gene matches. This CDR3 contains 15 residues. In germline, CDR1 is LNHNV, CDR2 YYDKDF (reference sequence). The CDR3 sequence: CATSKGQAGNEKLFF. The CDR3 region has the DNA TGTGCCACCAGCAAAGGACAGGCCGGAAATGAAAAACTGTTTTTT.

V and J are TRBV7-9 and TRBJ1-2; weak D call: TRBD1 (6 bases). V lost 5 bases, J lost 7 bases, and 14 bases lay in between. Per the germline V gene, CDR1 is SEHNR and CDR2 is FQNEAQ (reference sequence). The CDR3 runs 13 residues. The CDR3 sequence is CASSNQGRGGYTF. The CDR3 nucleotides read TGTGCCAGCAGCAACCAGGGGAGAGGTGGCTACACCTTC.

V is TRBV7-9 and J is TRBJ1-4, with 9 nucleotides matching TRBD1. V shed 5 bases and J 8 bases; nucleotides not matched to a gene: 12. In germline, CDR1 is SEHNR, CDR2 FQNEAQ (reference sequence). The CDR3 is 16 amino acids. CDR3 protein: CASSLISGTGSEKLFF. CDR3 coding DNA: TGTGCCAGCAGCCTCATCTCCGGGACAGGGAGCGAAAAACTGTTTTTT. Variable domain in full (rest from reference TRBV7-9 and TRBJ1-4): DTGVSQNPRHKITKRGQNVTFRCDPISEHNRLYWYRQTLGQGPEFLTYFQNEAQLEKSRLLSDRFSAERPKGSFSTLEIQRTEQGDSAMYLCASSLISGTGSEKLFFGSGTQLSVL.

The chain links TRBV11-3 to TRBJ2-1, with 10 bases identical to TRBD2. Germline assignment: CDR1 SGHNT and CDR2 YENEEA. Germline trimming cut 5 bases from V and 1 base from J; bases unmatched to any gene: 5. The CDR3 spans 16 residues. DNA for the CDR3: TGTGCCAGCAGCAGCGGGGGGGCCTTTTCCTACAATGAGCAGTTCTTC. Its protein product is CASSSGGAFSYNEQFF. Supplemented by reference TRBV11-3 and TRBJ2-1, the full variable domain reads EAGVVQSPRYKIIEKKQPVAFWCNPISGHNTLYWYLQNLGQGPELLIRYENEEAVDDSQLPKDRFSAERLKGVDSTLKIQPAELGDSAVYLCASSSGGAFSYNEQFFGPGTRLTVL.

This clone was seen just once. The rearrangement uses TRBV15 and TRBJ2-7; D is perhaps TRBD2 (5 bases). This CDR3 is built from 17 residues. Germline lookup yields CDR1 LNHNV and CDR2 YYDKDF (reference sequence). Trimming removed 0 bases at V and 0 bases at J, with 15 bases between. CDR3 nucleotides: TGTGCCACCAGCAGAGAGGGAGCGACTGGGAGCTCCTACGAGCAGTACTTC. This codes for CATSREGATGSSYEQYF.

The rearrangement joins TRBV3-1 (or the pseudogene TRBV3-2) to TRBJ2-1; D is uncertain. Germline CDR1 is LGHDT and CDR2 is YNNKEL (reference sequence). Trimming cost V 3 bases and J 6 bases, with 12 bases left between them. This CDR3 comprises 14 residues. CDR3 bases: TGTGCCAGCAGCCAGGCTAGGTTTAGCAATGAGCAGTTCTTC. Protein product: CASSQARFSNEQFF.

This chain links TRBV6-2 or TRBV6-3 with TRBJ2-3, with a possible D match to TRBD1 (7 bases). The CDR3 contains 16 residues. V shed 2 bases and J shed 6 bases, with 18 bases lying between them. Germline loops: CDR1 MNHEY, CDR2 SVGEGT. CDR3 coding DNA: TGTGCCAGCAGTTACCCCAGGGGGGACCCTTGGGATACGCAGTATTTT. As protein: CASSYPRGDPWDTQYF.

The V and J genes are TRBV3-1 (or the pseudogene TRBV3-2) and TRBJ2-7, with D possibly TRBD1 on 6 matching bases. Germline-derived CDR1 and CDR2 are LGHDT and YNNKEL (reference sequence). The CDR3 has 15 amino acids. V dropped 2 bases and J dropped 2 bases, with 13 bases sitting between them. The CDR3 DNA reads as TGTGCCAGCAGCCAAACCCGGGACAACGCCTACGAGCAGTACTTC. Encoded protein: CASSQTRDNAYEQYF.

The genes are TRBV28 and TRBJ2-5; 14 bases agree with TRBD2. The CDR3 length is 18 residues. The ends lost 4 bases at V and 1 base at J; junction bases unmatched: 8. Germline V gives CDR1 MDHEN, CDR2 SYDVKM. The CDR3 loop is CASSSLGGTSGGQETQYF. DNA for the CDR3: TGTGCCAGCAGTTCCCTAGGGGGGACTAGCGGGGGCCAAGAGACCCAGTACTTC. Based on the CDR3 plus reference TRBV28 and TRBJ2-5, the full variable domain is DVKVTQSSRYLVKRTGEKVFLECVQDMDHENMFWYRQDPGLGLRLIYFSYDVKMKEKGDIPEGYSVSREKKERFSLILESASTNQTSMYLCASSSLGGTSGGQETQYFGPGTRLLVL.

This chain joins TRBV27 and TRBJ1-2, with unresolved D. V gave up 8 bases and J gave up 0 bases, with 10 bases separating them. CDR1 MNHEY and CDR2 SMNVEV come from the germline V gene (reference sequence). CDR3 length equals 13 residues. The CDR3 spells CASGLGPNYGYTF. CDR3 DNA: TGTGCCAGCGGACTCGGGCCTAACTATGGCTACACCTTC.

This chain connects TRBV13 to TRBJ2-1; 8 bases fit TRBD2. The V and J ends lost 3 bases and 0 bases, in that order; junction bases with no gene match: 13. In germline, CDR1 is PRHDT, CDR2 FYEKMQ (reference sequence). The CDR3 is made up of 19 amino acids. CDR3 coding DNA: TGTGCCAGCAGCTTTTCACTAGCGGACCCTCCGGCCTCCTACAATGAGCAGTTCTTC. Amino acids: CASSFSLADPPASYNEQFF.

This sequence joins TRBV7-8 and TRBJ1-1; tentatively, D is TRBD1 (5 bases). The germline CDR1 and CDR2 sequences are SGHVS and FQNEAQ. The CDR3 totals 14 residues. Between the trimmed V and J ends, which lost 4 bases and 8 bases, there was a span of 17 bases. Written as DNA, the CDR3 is TGTGCCAGCAGCTCCCTCCAAGGCGGGGGAGAAGCTTTCTTT. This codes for CASSSLQGGGEAFF.

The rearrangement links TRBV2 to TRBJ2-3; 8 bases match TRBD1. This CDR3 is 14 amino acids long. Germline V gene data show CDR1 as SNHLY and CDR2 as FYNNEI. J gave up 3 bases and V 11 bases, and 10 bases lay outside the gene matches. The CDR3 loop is CAGGGQGATDTQYF. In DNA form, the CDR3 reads TGTGCCGGAGGGGGTCAGGGGGCGACAGATACGCAGTATTTT.

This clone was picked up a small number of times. CDR3 residues: CASSPGLAGYEQYF. CDR3 DNA: TGTGCCAGCAGCCCGGGACTAGCGGGATACGAGCAGTACTTC. The rearrangement joins TRBV11-2 to TRBJ2-7; 13 bases line up with TRBD2. The CDR3 has 14 residues. Trimming took 5 bases from V and 4 from J; bases not matched to a gene: 2. Germline V gene sequence: CDR1 SGHAT, CDR2 FQNNGV.

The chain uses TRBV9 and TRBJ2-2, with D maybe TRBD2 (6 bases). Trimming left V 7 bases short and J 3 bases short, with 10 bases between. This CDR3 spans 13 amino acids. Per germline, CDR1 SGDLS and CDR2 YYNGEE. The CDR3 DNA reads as TGTGCCAGCCGAACGGGGGACACCGGGGAGCTGTTTTTT. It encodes CASRTGDTGELFF.

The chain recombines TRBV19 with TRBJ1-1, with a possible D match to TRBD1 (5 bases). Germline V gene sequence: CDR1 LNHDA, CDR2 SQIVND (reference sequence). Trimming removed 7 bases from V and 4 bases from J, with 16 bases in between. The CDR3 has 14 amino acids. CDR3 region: CASTLERGGTEAFF. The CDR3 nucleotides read TGTGCCAGTACCCTAGAAAGGGGTGGCACTGAAGCTTTCTTT.

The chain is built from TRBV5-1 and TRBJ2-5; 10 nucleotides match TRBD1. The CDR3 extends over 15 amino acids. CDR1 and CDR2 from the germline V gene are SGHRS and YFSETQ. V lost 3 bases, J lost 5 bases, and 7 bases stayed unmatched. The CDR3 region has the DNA TGCGCCAGCAGCTGGTTGGGGACAGGGGTCGAGACCCAGTACTTC. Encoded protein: CASSWLGTGVETQYF.

The CDR3 is CASSEGLGGKYYGYTF. The CDR3 DNA is TGTGCCAGCAGTGAAGGTTTAGGGGGCAAGTACTATGGCTACACCTTC. The chain employs TRBV2 and TRBJ1-2, with TRBD1 matching 7 bases. Trimming at V came to 1 base and at J to 3 bases, leaving 8 bases not matched to a gene. CDR3 length equals 16 residues. Germline CDR1 and CDR2: SNHLY and FYNNEI.

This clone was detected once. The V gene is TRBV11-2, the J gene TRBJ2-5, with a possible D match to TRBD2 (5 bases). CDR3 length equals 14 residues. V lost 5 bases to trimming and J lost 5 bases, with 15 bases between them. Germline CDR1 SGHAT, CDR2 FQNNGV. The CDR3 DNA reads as TGTGCCAGCAGCCGTTTCTCTAGCCGTGAGACCCAGTACTTC. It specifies CASSRFSSRETQYF.

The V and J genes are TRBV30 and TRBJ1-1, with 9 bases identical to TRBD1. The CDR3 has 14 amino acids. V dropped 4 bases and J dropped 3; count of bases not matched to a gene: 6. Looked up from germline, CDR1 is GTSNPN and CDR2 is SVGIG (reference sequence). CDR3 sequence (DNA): TGTGCCTGGACCCCTGGACAGGGGCACACTGAAGCTTTCTTT. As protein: CAWTPGQGHTEAFF.

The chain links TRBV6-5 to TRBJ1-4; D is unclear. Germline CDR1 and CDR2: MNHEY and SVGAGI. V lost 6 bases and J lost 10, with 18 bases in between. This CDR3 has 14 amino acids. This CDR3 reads CASRNRGFEGKLFF. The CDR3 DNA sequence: TGTGCCAGCAGAAACCGGGGTTTTGAGGGAAAACTGTTTTTT.

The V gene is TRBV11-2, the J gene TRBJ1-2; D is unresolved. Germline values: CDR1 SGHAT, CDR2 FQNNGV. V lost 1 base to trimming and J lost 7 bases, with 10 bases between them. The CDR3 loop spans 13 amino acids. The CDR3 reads CASSLVGGAGYTF. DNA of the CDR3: TGTGCCAGCAGCTTAGTGGGAGGCGCTGGCTACACCTTC.

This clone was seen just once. The CDR3, as DNA: TGTGCCAGCAGTTTTGGGGGGGATGGCAATCAGCCCCAGCATTTT. Residues: CASSFGGDGNQPQHF. The rearrangement joins TRBV11-2 to TRBJ1-5; TRBD1 is a possible D gene (5 bases). V was shortened by 6 bases and J by 2 bases, with 14 bases between the two germline ends. Germline V gene data show CDR1 as SGHAT and CDR2 as FQNNGV. The CDR3 has 15 amino acids.

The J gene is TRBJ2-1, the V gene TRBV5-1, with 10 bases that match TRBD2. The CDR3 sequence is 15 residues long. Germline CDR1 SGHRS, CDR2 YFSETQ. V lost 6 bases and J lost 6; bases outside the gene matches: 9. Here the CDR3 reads CASTDGTSVFNEQFF. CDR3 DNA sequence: TGCGCCAGCACCGACGGGACTAGCGTTTTCAATGAGCAGTTCTTC.

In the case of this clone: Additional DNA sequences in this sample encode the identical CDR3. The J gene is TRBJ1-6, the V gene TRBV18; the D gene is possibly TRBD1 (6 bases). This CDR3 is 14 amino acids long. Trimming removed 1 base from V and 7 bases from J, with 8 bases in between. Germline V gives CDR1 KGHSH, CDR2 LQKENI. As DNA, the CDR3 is TGTGCCAGCTCACCACAGGGGGGGAATTCACCCCTCCACTTT. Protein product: CASSPQGGNSPLHF.

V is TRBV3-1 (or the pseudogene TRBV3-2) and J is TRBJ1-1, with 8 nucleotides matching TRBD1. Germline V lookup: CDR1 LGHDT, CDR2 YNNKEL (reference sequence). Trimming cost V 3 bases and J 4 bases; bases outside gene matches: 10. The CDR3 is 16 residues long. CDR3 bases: TGTGCCAGCAGCCAGAGTCCATTCAGGGGGCCCACTGAAGCTTTCTTT. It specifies CASSQSPFRGPTEAFF.

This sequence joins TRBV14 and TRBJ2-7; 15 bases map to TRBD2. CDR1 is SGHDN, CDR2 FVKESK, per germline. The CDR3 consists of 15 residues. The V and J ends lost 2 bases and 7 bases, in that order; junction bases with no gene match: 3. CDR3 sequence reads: CASSQWTSGRDEQYF. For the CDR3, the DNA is TGTGCCAGCAGCCAATGGACTAGCGGGAGGGATGAGCAGTACTTC.

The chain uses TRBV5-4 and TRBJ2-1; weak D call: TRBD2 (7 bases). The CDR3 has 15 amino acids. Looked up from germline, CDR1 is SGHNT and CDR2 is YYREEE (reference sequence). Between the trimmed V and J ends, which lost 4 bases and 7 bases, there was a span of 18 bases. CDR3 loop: CASSRRGGSNNEQFF. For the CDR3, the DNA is TGTGCCAGCAGCCGCAGGGGCGGGAGTAATAATGAGCAGTTCTTC.

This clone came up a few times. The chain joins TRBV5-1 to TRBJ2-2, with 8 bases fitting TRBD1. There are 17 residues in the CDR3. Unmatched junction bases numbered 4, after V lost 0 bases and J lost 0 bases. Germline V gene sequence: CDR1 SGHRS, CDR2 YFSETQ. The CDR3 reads CASSLVRGPANTGELFF. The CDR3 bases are TGCGCCAGCAGCTTGGTCAGGGGGCCTGCGAACACCGGGGAGCTGTTTTTT.

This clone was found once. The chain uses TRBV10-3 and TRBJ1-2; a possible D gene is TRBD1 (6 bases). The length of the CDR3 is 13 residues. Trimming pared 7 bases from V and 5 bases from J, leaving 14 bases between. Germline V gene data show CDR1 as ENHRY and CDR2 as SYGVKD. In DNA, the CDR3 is TGTGCCATCAATAAGGACAGACAATATGGCTACACCTTC. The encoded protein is CAINKDRQYGYTF.